Included here is one T cell receptor (beta chain) sequence, with context. This sample was included in a study of blood T cell repertoires in COVID-19. Study summary: Material from acute and convalescent COVID-19 was sourced from the United States, Italy and Spain. Sources were T cells, B-cell-depleted T cells, or PBMCs; the material itself was cDNA or gDNA.

As originally analysed: Counts of nucleated cells, estimated from reference gene primer amplification, were obtained. Some clones are missing from TCRdb's copy, which holds only in-frame ones; the method was immunoSEQ multiplex PCR. That table furnishes V, J and clone size, whereas the DNA furnished D and trimming. The sample holds about 47,000 clones, nearly 90% seen once. The CDR3 has 15 amino acids. Germline V lookup: CDR1 MNHEY, CDR2 SVGAGI. Losses at the gene ends were 6 bases for V and 2 bases for J; bases not matched to a gene: 7. The TCR comes from a man aged 50 or older with active COVID-19. The chain employs TRBV6-5 and TRBJ1-2; 9 nucleotides agree with TRBD1. The sample comprised peripheral blood. CDR3 protein: CASRPGTGYNYGYTF. The CDR3 DNA sequence: TGTGCCAGCAGACCCGGGACAGGGTACAACTATGGCTACACCTTC.